This T cell receptor (beta chain) derives from a study of beta chain features in type 1 diabetes. Overall study: Similarity in age, gender and cell yields was seen between patients and healthy donors. There were approximately 100,000,000 sorted cells examined across all samples.

The study, taken as a whole, reports: Across all four CD4+ subsets, people with type 1 diabetes showed modestly shorter TCRB CDR3s.

All of the isolated RNA was reverse transcribed, so expressed TCRB transcripts were sequenced. Measured with immunoSEQ multiplex PCR; TCRdb has only the in-frame clones, and not every one. The sample consists of about 130,000 clones, about 9.2% of them appearing once. This clone turned up a few times. The target antigen is unknown. Sorted cells reached over 95% purity in every population. This receptor was taken from a man in his late teens or twenties in good health. Source material: central memory CD4+ T cells from blood.

CDR3 DNA sequence: TGTGCCAGCAGACCTATAGCGAAAAGAGCCGGGGAGCTGTTTTTT. Translated, it gives CASRPIAKRAGELFF. The rearrangement uses TRBV28 and TRBJ2-2; D perhaps matches TRBD2 (5 bases). Trimming removed 6 bases from V and 6 bases from J, with 17 bases in between. The CDR3 is made up of 15 amino acids. Germline assignment: CDR1 MDHEN and CDR2 SYDVKM. The full variable domain, in which reference TRBV28 and TRBJ2-2 provide the parts outside the CDR3, is DVKVTQSSRYLVKRTGEKVFLECVQDMDHENMFWYRQDPGLGLRLIYFSYDVKMKEKGDIPEGYSVSREKKERFSLILESASTNQTSMYLCASRPIAKRAGELFFGEGSRLTVL.